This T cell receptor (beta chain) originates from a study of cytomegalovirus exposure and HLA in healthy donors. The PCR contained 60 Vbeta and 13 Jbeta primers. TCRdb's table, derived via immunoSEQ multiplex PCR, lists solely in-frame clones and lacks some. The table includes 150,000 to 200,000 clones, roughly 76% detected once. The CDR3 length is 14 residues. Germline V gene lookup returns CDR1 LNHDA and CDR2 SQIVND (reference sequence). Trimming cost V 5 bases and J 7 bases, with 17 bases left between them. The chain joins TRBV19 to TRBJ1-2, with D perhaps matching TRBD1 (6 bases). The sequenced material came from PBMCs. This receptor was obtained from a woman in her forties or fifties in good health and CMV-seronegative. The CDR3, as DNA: TGTGCCAGTAGTCCCAAGGCAGGGGCCCGTGGCTACACCTTC. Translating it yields CASSPKAGARGYTF. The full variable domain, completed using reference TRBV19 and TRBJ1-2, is DGGITQSPKYLFRKEGQNVTLSCEQNLNHDAMYWYRQDPGQGLRLIYYSQIVNDFQKGDIAEGYSVSREKKESFPLTVTSAQKNPTAFYLCASSPKAGARGYTFGSGTRLTVV.